Below, 25 T cell receptor beta chains from the same sample are listed, as sequenced in a study of early T cells in non-severe SARS-CoV-2 infection. TCRdb independently ran MiXCR on the 5' RACE reads; one entry per CDR3 protein. The sample has about 64,000 distinct CDR3 sequences; approximately 12% are singletons. The sequencing used whole blood, collected at baseline. The receptors derive from an adult who was a healthcare worker with PCR-confirmed SARS-CoV-2 infection or an uninfected control (not recorded which).

The gene calls are TRBV4-3 and TRBJ2-3, with TRBD2 matching 8 bases. CDR1 and CDR2 from the germline V gene are LGHNA and YSLEER. J was trimmed by 5 bases and V by 2 bases; bases with no gene match: 9. CDR3 size: 16 residues. The CDR3 bases are TGCGCCAGCAGCCAACAAGGGACTAGTGAAGTAGATACGCAGTATTTT. This gives the protein CASSQQGTSEVDTQYF.

V is TRBV11-2 and J is TRBJ2-7; 12 nucleotides align to TRBD2. This CDR3 is 16 amino acids long. The germline CDR1 and CDR2 sequences are SGHAT and FQNNGV. V trimming: 5 bases; J trimming: 1 base; junction bases outside the gene matches: 6. CDR3 sequence: CASSPGLAGMSYEQYF. For the CDR3, the DNA is TGTGCCAGCAGCCCCGGACTAGCGGGGATGTCCTACGAGCAGTACTTC.

This sequence joins TRBV7-9 and TRBJ2-7; TRBD1 matches 9 bases. The length of the CDR3 is 17 residues. Trimming removed 7 bases from V and 2 bases from J; junction bases left unmatched: 15. Germline CDR1 and CDR2: SEHNR and FQNEAQ (reference sequence). Written as DNA, the CDR3 is TGTGCCAGCACTCTTGGGCAACCCGGGACAGGGCCCTACGAGCAGTACTTC. It is translated as CASTLGQPGTGPYEQYF.

This clonotype has ten or more counts. The genes are TRBV9 and TRBJ2-3, with unresolved D. The V end was cut by 2 bases, the J end by 2 bases, with 6 bases between. This CDR3 is 13 amino acids long. Germline CDR1 and CDR2: SGDLS and YYNGEE. The CDR3 loop is CASSVSYTDTQYF. The CDR3 nucleotides read TGTGCCAGCAGCGTCTCTTACACAGATACGCAGTATTTT.

The V call is TRBV29-1, the J call TRBJ1-3; the D is unclear. The V gene's germline CDR1 is SQVTM and CDR2 ANQGSEA. The CDR3 has 14 residues. Between the trimmed V and J ends, which lost 2 bases and 0 bases, there was a span of 8 bases. CDR3 protein: CSVEQEDSGNTIYF. CDR3 DNA sequence: TGCAGCGTTGAACAGGAAGACTCTGGAAACACCATATATTTT.

This clonotype was found a few times. V gene TRBV12-3 or TRBV12-4 combines with J gene TRBJ2-1; D is perhaps TRBD1 (6 bases). The V and J ends lost 4 bases and 11 bases respectively, with 15 bases between them. This CDR3 has 13 amino acids. CDR3 nucleotides: TGTGCCAGCAGTTCCCTCATCAGGGGTCAGCAGTTCTTC. It specifies CASSSLIRGQQFF.

This clonotype was observed a few times. V gene TRBV9 combines with J gene TRBJ2-5, with 7 bases fitting TRBD2. There are 15 residues in the CDR3. V trimming: 0 bases; J trimming: 5 bases; junction bases outside the gene matches: 7. Germline V CDR1 and CDR2: SGDLS, YYNGEE. CDR3 in DNA: TGTGCCAGCAGCGTAGCTGGGGGTAGCGGGGAGACCCAGTACTTC. Its protein product is CASSVAGGSGETQYF.

The genes are TRBV11-2 and TRBJ2-7, with D perhaps matching TRBD1 (6 bases). Trimming left V 6 bases short and J 2 bases short, with 17 bases between. The germline gives CDR1 SGHAT, CDR2 FQNNGV. The CDR3 extends over 15 amino acids. CDR3 loop: CASSSAGTHAYEQYF. Written as DNA, the CDR3 is TGTGCCAGCAGTTCCGCCGGGACACACGCCTACGAGCAGTACTTC.

This clonotype was counted at least ten times. This chain uses TRBV7-9 with TRBJ2-3, with D maybe TRBD2 (5 bases). V was shortened by 2 bases and J by 0 bases, with 15 bases between the two germline ends. The CDR3 length is 17 residues. Germline V gene data show CDR1 as SEHNR and CDR2 as FQNEAQ (reference sequence). Here the CDR3 reads CASSLPTDGESTDTQYF. For the CDR3, the DNA is TGTGCCAGCAGCTTACCTACGGACGGGGAGAGCACAGATACGCAGTATTTT. Looking up the rest from reference TRBV7-9 and TRBJ2-3 gives the full variable domain: DTGVSQNPRHKITKRGQNVTFRCDPISEHNRLYWYRQTLGQGPEFLTYFQNEAQLEKSRLLSDRFSAERPKGSFSTLEIQRTEQGDSAMYLCASSLPTDGESTDTQYFGPGTRLTVL.

This clonotype has more than one count but fewer than ten. CDR3 loop: CASSRWDRNYNEQFF. The CDR3 bases are TGTGCCAGCAGCCGGTGGGACAGAAACTACAATGAGCAGTTCTTC. The chain joins TRBV7-9 to TRBJ2-1, with TRBD1 identical over 7 bases. Germline V CDR1 and CDR2: SEHNR, FQNEAQ (reference sequence). The CDR3 has 15 residues. The trim removed 5 bases at V and 3 bases at J, leaving 7 bases unmatched.

This clonotype was detected only a few times. J is TRBJ2-7 and V is TRBV7-2; 8 positions agree with TRBD2. Germline CDR1 and CDR2: SGHTA and FQGNSA. Losses at the gene ends were 5 bases for V and 0 bases for J; bases not matched to a gene: 6. The CDR3 is made up of 15 amino acids. Here the CDR3 DNA reads TGTGCCAGCAGCGCGACCGGGACTAGCTCCTACGAGCAGTACTTC. Residues: CASSATGTSSYEQYF.

This rearrangement joins TRBV5-1 to TRBJ2-7; no definite D call. Germline V gives CDR1 SGHRS, CDR2 YFSETQ. This CDR3 is 11 amino acids long. V shed 2 bases and J shed 6 bases, with 6 bases lying between them. The DNA of the CDR3 is TGCGCCAGCAGCTTCGCCGCCGAGCAGTACTTC. This codes for CASSFAAEQYF.

This clonotype occurred a few times. The chain links TRBV12-3 or TRBV12-4 to TRBJ2-3; 9 positions agree with TRBD2. Trimming at V came to 8 bases and at J to 0 bases, leaving 24 bases not matched to a gene. This CDR3 region has 21 residues. CDR3 region: CASAFSIPSQGLAASTDTQYF. The DNA of the CDR3 is TGTGCCAGCGCCTTCTCGATCCCCTCACAGGGACTAGCAGCTAGCACAGATACGCAGTATTTT.

This sequence joins TRBV20-1 and TRBJ1-4; D may be TRBD1 (5 bases). Trimming stripped 0 bases from V and 8 bases from J, with 10 bases between. CDR3 length: 13 residues. The V gene's germline CDR1 is DFQATT and CDR2 SNEGSKA (reference sequence). In DNA form, the CDR3 reads TGCAGTGCTAGAGATCCAGGGCGGGAAAAACTGTTTTTT. Translating it yields CSARDPGREKLFF.

In this sample, this clonotype turned up a few times. V and J are TRBV20-1 and TRBJ1-1; no definite D call. The germline CDR1 and CDR2 sequences are DFQATT and SNEGSKA (reference sequence). The CDR3 spans 13 residues. V gave up 1 base and J gave up 0 bases, with 6 bases separating them. CDR3 residues: CSARGPMNTEAFF. The CDR3 region has the DNA TGCAGTGCTAGAGGCCCGATGAACACTGAAGCTTTCTTT.

This clonotype came up many times. This chain connects TRBV29-1 to TRBJ2-1; the match to TRBD1 covers 10 bases. The CDR3 is 16 amino acids. With V trimmed by 0 bases and J by 7 bases, 9 bases remained unmatched. Germline CDR1 and CDR2: SQVTM and ANQGSEA. The CDR3 sequence is CSVEDMGQGIGNEQFF. The CDR3 coding sequence is TGCAGCGTTGAAGATATGGGACAGGGGATTGGGAATGAGCAGTTCTTC.

This rearrangement joins TRBV6-2 or TRBV6-3 to TRBJ2-4, with 7 bases identical to TRBD1. The germline gives CDR1 MNHEY, CDR2 SVGEGT. The V segment lost 6 bases and the J segment 8 bases; nucleotides outside the gene matches: 10. The CDR3 is 14 residues long. The CDR3: CASSPATGVDIQYF. The CDR3 DNA reads TGTGCCAGCAGCCCCGCCACAGGGGTGGACATTCAGTACTTC.

This clonotype has a handful of counts. The germline gene is not matched at one end of the junction; a read error may be the cause. The V and J genes are TRBV7-7 and TRBJ2-3; 9 bases are a match to TRBD2. The germline V gene has CDR1 SSHAT and CDR2 FNYEAQ (reference sequence). This CDR3 spans 15 amino acids. CDR3 DNA: TGTGCTAGCAGCAAAGGGCTAGCGGGAACAGATACGCAGTATTTT. As protein: CASSKGLAGTDTQYF.

In its sample, this clonotype was seen a few times. The V gene is TRBV7-2, the J gene TRBJ1-6; tentative D call: TRBD1 (5 bases). The CDR3 consists of 13 residues. Germline values: CDR1 SGHTA, CDR2 FQGNSA. V lost 5 bases and J lost 13, with 15 bases in between. This CDR3 reads CASSPQAGVPLHF. The CDR3 nucleotides read TGTGCCAGCAGCCCGCAAGCGGGGGTTCCCCTCCACTTT. The full variable domain, in which reference TRBV7-2 and TRBJ1-6 provide the parts outside the CDR3, is GAGVSQSPSNKVTEKGKDVELRCDPISGHTALYWYRQSLGQGLEFLIYFQGNSAPDKSGLPSDRFSAERTGGSVSTLTIQRTQQEDSAVYLCASSPQAGVPLHFGNGTRLTVT.

This clonotype was observed a few times. The V call is TRBV27, the J call TRBJ2-5; unclear D gene. Between the trimmed V and J ends, which lost 2 bases and 1 base, there was a span of 11 bases. Germline-derived CDR1 and CDR2 are MNHEY and SMNVEV (reference sequence). This CDR3 has 15 residues. CDR3 DNA: TGTGCCAGCAGTTTAAGGTCCGCGGTCCAAGAGACCCAGTACTTC. This codes for CASSLRSAVQETQYF.

The chain couples TRBV7-8 to TRBJ2-3; the match to TRBD2 covers 11 bases. This CDR3 is 18 amino acids long. V shed 3 bases and J 4 bases; nucleotides not matched to a gene: 12. Germline V gene data show CDR1 as SGHVS and CDR2 as FQNEAQ. CDR3 bases: TGTGCCAGCAGCTTTAGCCGCGGGGTAGCGGGGGGGCCAGATACGCAGTATTTT. It encodes CASSFSRGVAGGPDTQYF.

This chain connects TRBV27 to TRBJ1-1; D is uncertain. Germline loops: CDR1 MNHEY, CDR2 SMNVEV (reference sequence). V was trimmed by 0 bases and J by 4 bases, leaving 6 bases between them. The CDR3 sequence is 13 residues long. The CDR3 DNA reads as TGTGCCAGCAGTTTATCGGATGCCACTGAAGCTTTCTTT. This sequence encodes CASSLSDATEAFF.

Only a few counts were recorded for this clonotype. The rearrangement uses TRBV4-2 and TRBJ2-5; 8 nucleotides align to TRBD2. The CDR3 has 15 amino acids. With V trimmed by 2 bases and J by 5 bases, 7 bases remained unmatched. Germline CDR1 reads LGHNA; CDR2 reads YNFKEQ. The CDR3 sequence is CASSQPRGGQETQYF. As DNA, the CDR3 is TGTGCCAGCAGCCAACCCCGGGGGGGCCAGGAGACCCAGTACTTC.

The rearrangement links TRBV29-1 to TRBJ1-2; the match to TRBD1 covers 10 bases. The CDR3 contains 14 residues. The J segment lost 4 bases and the V segment lost 3 bases, leaving 5 bases of the junction unmatched. The germline V gene has CDR1 SQVTM and CDR2 ANQGSEA. The CDR3 DNA is TGCAGCGTTGACACCCGGGACAGGGGCTATGGCTACACCTTC. Protein sequence: CSVDTRDRGYGYTF. Variable domain in full (rest from reference TRBV29-1 and TRBJ1-2): SAVISQKPSRDICQRGTSLTIQCQVDSQVTMMFWYRQQPGQSLTLIATANQGSEATYESGFVIDKFPISRPNLTFSTLTVSNMSPEDSSIYLCSVDTRDRGYGYTFGSGTRLTVV.

This clonotype has just a few counts. The CDR3 bases are TGTGCCAGCAGTTTCCCTTCGAACACCGGGGAGCTGTTTTTT. This translates into CASSFPSNTGELFF. The genes are TRBV12-3 or TRBV12-4 and TRBJ2-2, with D unresolved. Trimming shortened V by 3 bases and J by 0 bases, and 5 bases separated the two germline ends. The CDR3 extends over 14 amino acids.